Each of the 16 T cell receptor beta chains below was sequenced from the same sample in a study of shared clonotypes between healthy human individuals. Method: immunoSEQ multiplex PCR; TCRdb's copy keeps in-frame clones and lacks some. The data contain fewer than 1.6 million clones, around 98.5% of them seen just once; the ten biggest clones take up 0.36%. Sequencing was done on a sample of naive CD4+ T cells sorted from blood. The sample's subset: CD45RA+ positively selected. These receptors all stem from a man aged 25-45 years in good health.

The chain joins TRBV5-1 to TRBJ1-1; TRBD1 matches 7 bases. CDR1 and CDR2 (germline): SGHRS, YFSETQ. J was trimmed by 0 bases and V by 0 bases; bases with no gene match: 5. CDR3 length: 16 amino acids. Written as DNA, the CDR3 is TGCGCCAGCAGCTTGGTTCAGGGGGGTATGAACACTGAAGCTTTCTTT. Translation gives CASSLVQGGMNTEAFF.

The chain joins TRBV11-2 to TRBJ2-7; D is unresolved. CDR3 size: 13 residues. Trimming pared 2 bases from V and 3 bases from J, leaving 8 bases between. Germline V lookup: CDR1 SGHAT, CDR2 FQNNGV. In DNA, the CDR3 is TGTGCCAGCAGCTTAAACAGAAACTACGAGCAGTACTTC. Protein: CASSLNRNYEQYF.

The table lists this clone with a count of one. V is TRBV7-6 and J is TRBJ2-5, with TRBD1 matching 7 bases. The trim removed 4 bases at V and 4 bases at J, leaving 6 bases unmatched. Germline lookup yields CDR1 SGHVS and CDR2 FNYEAQ. This CDR3 has 14 amino acids. CDR3 protein: CASSSSTGRETQYF. The CDR3 nucleotides read TGTGCCAGCAGCTCTTCGACAGGGCGAGAGACCCAGTACTTC.

The chain joins TRBV28 to TRBJ1-2, with 7 positions matching TRBD1. Germline CDR1 is MDHEN and CDR2 is SYDVKM. The CDR3 contains 13 residues. V was clipped by 5 bases and J by 4 bases; unmatched bases: 4. The CDR3 sequence: CASSVGQIYGYTF. The CDR3 DNA sequence: TGTGCCAGCAGTGTGGGACAGATCTATGGCTACACCTTC.

The chain uses TRBV10-3 and TRBJ2-3; D is perhaps TRBD2 (7 bases). Looked up from germline, CDR1 is ENHRY and CDR2 is SYGVKD. The CDR3 sequence is 14 residues long. Trimming pared 2 bases from V and 8 bases from J, leaving 14 bases between. CDR3 residues: CAISEGRGAGTQYF. Written as DNA, the CDR3 is TGTGCCATCAGTGAGGGGAGGGGGGCTGGTACGCAGTATTTT.

This clone has just one count. The V gene is TRBV27, the J gene TRBJ1-5; D remains ambiguous. The CDR3 sequence is 12 residues long. Germline V gene data show CDR1 as MNHEY and CDR2 as SMNVEV (reference sequence). The V gene lost 5 bases and the J gene lost 5 bases, with 7 bases spanning the gap. The CDR3 here is CASSPPDQPQHF. The CDR3 coding sequence is TGTGCCAGCAGTCCCCCCGATCAGCCCCAGCATTTT.

This chain links TRBV28 with TRBJ2-1; possible D gene TRBD2, 6 bases. The length of the CDR3 is 14 residues. Germline V gene sequence: CDR1 MDHEN, CDR2 SYDVKM. V dropped 4 bases and J dropped 7 bases, with 14 bases sitting between them. The CDR3: CASSSIRGWNEQFF. For the CDR3, the DNA is TGTGCCAGCAGTTCTATCCGGGGGTGGAATGAGCAGTTCTTC.

The CDR3 loop reads CASSEWKGAGNTEAFF. The CDR3 DNA reads TGTGCCAGCAGTGAATGGAAGGGGGCTGGGAACACTGAAGCTTTCTTT. The chain joins TRBV6-1 to TRBJ1-1; 7 bases are shared with TRBD1. V was clipped by 2 bases and J by 1 base; unmatched bases: 7. CDR1 and CDR2 (germline): MNHNS, SASEGT. This CDR3 contains 16 residues.

The chain employs TRBV19 and TRBJ2-3, with TRBD2 matching over 9 bases. The junction had 9 bases not matched to a gene; V was cut back by 8 bases and J by 0 bases. The CDR3 has 16 residues. CDR1 is LNHDA and CDR2 is SQIVND in the germline V gene (reference sequence). CDR3 protein: CASGPRLAVSTDTQYF. CDR3 DNA sequence: TGTGCCAGTGGCCCCAGACTAGCGGTTAGCACAGATACGCAGTATTTT.

The V and J genes are TRBV2 and TRBJ2-7; 8 nucleotides match TRBD1. Per the germline V gene, CDR1 is SNHLY and CDR2 is FYNNEI. The CDR3 is 16 amino acids. The J segment lost 2 bases and the V segment lost 3 bases, leaving 9 bases of the junction unmatched. CDR3 amino acids: CASSDPGQGNTYEQYF. In DNA form, the CDR3 reads TGTGCCAGCAGTGATCCCGGACAGGGCAATACCTACGAGCAGTACTTC.

This clone was counted a single time. V usage is TRBV7-2 and J usage is TRBJ1-5; D is unclear. Germline V CDR1 and CDR2: SGHTA, FQGNSA. The CDR3 contains 15 residues. Trimming cost V 0 bases and J 3 bases, with 9 bases left between them. The CDR3 here is CASSLAMGPNQPQHF. The CDR3 bases are TGTGCCAGCAGCTTAGCGATGGGCCCCAATCAGCCCCAGCATTTT.

The rearrangement uses TRBV25-1 and TRBJ2-7; D gene ambiguous. CDR3 length equals 11 residues. Germline-derived CDR1 and CDR2 are MGHDK and SYGVNS. V lost 2 bases and J lost 5, with 4 bases in between. The CDR3 DNA is TGTGCCAGCAGTGAAAGTAACGAGCAGTACTTC. Protein sequence: CASSESNEQYF.

The V gene is TRBV15, the J gene TRBJ2-1; D unresolved. The CDR3 sequence is 11 residues long. V lost 0 bases to trimming and J lost 8 bases, with 2 bases between them. Per germline, CDR1 LNHNV and CDR2 YYDKDF (reference sequence). The CDR3 DNA is TGTGCCACCAGCAGAGAATATGAGCAGTTCTTC. Protein product: CATSREYEQFF.

The chain combines TRBV6-6 with TRBJ2-6; no reliable D call. The CDR3 runs to 14 residues. Germline-derived CDR1 and CDR2 are MNHNY and SVGAGI (reference sequence). V shed 10 bases and J shed 0 bases, with 10 bases lying between them. Here the CDR3 DNA reads TGTGCCACCGTCCCCTTCTCTGGGGCCAACGTCCTGACTTTC. Translating gives CATVPFSGANVLTF.

The chain recombines TRBV2 with TRBJ2-4, with D maybe TRBD2 (5 bases). CDR1 and CDR2 from the germline V gene are SNHLY and FYNNEI. The CDR3 is 20 residues long. Trimming stripped 8 bases from V and 3 bases from J, with 32 bases between. The CDR3 coding sequence is TGTGCCAGCGGACCGTGGGAGACTGGACGGGAAAGTCTGGGCAAAAACATTCAGTACTTC. Translating it yields CASGPWETGRESLGKNIQYF.

The chain links TRBV11-3 to TRBJ2-1; weak D call: TRBD2 (5 bases). V was clipped by 1 base and J by 5 bases, with 9 bases between them. The CDR3 is made up of 14 amino acids. Germline V CDR1 and CDR2: SGHNT, YENEEA. The CDR3 coding sequence is TGTGCCAGCAGCTTAGGTCTAGCCCACAATGAGCAGTTCTTC. Its protein product is CASSLGLAHNEQFF.